This T cell receptor (beta chain) was identified during a study of CD8+CD57+ T cells in acquired aplastic anemia. Study-level background: The sorted CD4+ and CD8+ cells yielded an average around 3.2 ug of DNA.

Selection for sequencing was limited to patients who had shown CD8+CD57+ cell expansion by flow cytometry. Deletions cut 6 bases from V and 7 bases from J, with 22 bases between. CDR1 is MGHDK and CDR2 is SYGVNS in the germline V gene. CDR3 length: 16 residues. Profiles of TCR beta VDJ and CDR3 were generated from a genomic DNA template. TCRdb re-analysed the reads in MiXCR, keeping a single row per CDR3 protein. The sample has about 98,000 distinct CDR3 sequences; roughly two thirds are singletons. This TCR was sampled from a human donor with aplastic anemia. This rearrangement joins TRBV25-1 to TRBJ2-1, with D perhaps matching TRBD2 (8 bases). Source material: sorted CD4+, CD8+, or CD8+CD57+ T cells (not recorded which) from PBMCs. DNA of the CDR3: TGTGCCAGCAGGGAGGGAAGGACAGGCGGGAGGAATGAGCAGTTCTTC. This encodes CASREGRTGGRNEQFF.